A selection of T cell receptor beta chains follows, all from one sample in a study of glioma-infiltrating T cells after dendritic cell vaccination. Repertoires were generated with immunoSEQ multiplex PCR, while TCRdb's copy carries only in-frame clones and drops some. The sample yields about 64,000 clones, around nine tenths seen once. The sequences come from blood, collected after dendritic cell vaccination. All receptors come from a human donor with glioblastoma. Each CDR3 is given with its conserved first and last residue. D genes are given only for firm matches. The size entry is marked missing in some rows and otherwise reads once, few, many or a size class.

d_call: .
clone_size: .
j_call: TRBJ1-2
v_call: TRBV7-2
cdr3_aa: CASSQPRGGYGYTF
cdr3_nt: TGTGCCAGCAGCCAACCACGCGGGGGTTATGGCTACACCTTC

d_call: .
clone_size: .
j_call: TRBJ1-1
v_call: TRBV7-9
cdr3_aa: CASSLENHPSRAEAFF
cdr3_nt: TGTGCCAGCAGCTTAGAGAACCATCCCTCCCGCGCTGAAGCTTTCTTT

d_call: .
clone_size: .
j_call: TRBJ2-1
v_call: TRBV29-1
cdr3_aa: CSVGTLEQFF
cdr3_nt: TGCAGCGTTGGGACTCTCGAGCAGTTCTTC

d_call: TRBD2
clone_size: .
j_call: TRBJ2-1
v_call: TRBV11-2
cdr3_aa: CASSLLAGVLGEQFF
cdr3_nt: TGTGCCAGCAGCTTACTAGCGGGGGTGTTGGGTGAGCAGTTCTTC

d_call: TRBD2
clone_size: once
j_call: TRBJ2-5
v_call: TRBV18
cdr3_aa: CASSPPGLAGGGETQYF
cdr3_nt: TGTGCCAGCTCACCACCGGGACTAGCGGGAGGCGGGGAGACCCAGTACTTC

d_call: TRBD1
clone_size: .
j_call: TRBJ2-7
v_call: TRBV10-2
cdr3_aa: CASSGALGQGASEQYF
cdr3_nt: TGCGCCAGCAGTGGGGCTCTGGGACAGGGGGCAAGTGAGCAGTACTTC

d_call: .
clone_size: .
j_call: TRBJ2-7
v_call: TRBV6-1
cdr3_aa: CASNEQGYEQYF
cdr3_nt: TGTGCCAGCAATGAGCAGGGGTACGAGCAGTACTTC

d_call: .
clone_size: .
j_call: TRBJ2-1
v_call: TRBV5-6
cdr3_aa: CASSLGGGYNEQFF
cdr3_nt: TGTGCCAGCAGCTTGGGAGGGGGATACAATGAGCAGTTCTTC

d_call: .
clone_size: .
j_call: TRBJ1-4
v_call: TRBV5-4
cdr3_aa: CASSRGGLGEKLFF
cdr3_nt: TGTGCCAGCAGCCGGGGAGGTCTGGGTGAAAAACTGTTTTTT

d_call: .
clone_size: .
j_call: TRBJ2-1
v_call: TRBV4-3
cdr3_aa: CASSQDGLNHNEQFF
cdr3_nt: TGCGCCAGCAGCCAAGATGGACTCAACCACAATGAGCAGTTCTTC

d_call: .
clone_size: .
j_call: TRBJ1-3
v_call: TRBV7-9
cdr3_aa: CASSLTGNSGNTIYF
cdr3_nt: TGTGCCAGCAGTTTAACAGGAAACTCTGGAAACACCATATATTTT

d_call: .
clone_size: once
j_call: TRBJ2-7
v_call: TRBV5-5
cdr3_aa: CASSPKLVPSLEQYF
cdr3_nt: TGTGCCAGCAGCCCGAAACTAGTCCCCTCCCTCGAGCAGTACTTC

d_call: TRBD2
clone_size: .
j_call: TRBJ2-3
v_call: TRBV7-6
cdr3_aa: CASSLGTSGGTDTQYF
cdr3_nt: TGTGCCAGCAGCCTCGGGACTAGCGGGGGCACAGATACGCAGTATTTT

d_call: .
clone_size: .
j_call: TRBJ2-5
v_call: TRBV6-1
cdr3_aa: CASSENGGETQYF
cdr3_nt: TGTGCCAGCAGTGAAAATGGGGGGGAGACCCAGTACTTC

d_call: .
clone_size: .
j_call: TRBJ1-1
v_call: TRBV5-4
cdr3_aa: CASSSRQRVPEAFF
cdr3_nt: TGTGCCAGCAGCTCCCGACAGCGGGTCCCTGAAGCTTTCTTT

d_call: TRBD2
clone_size: .
j_call: TRBJ2-5
v_call: TRBV19
cdr3_aa: CASSPGTRRETQYF
cdr3_nt: TGTGCCAGTAGTCCCGGGACTAGACGTGAGACCCAGTACTTC

d_call: .
clone_size: .
j_call: TRBJ1-1
v_call: TRBV4-2
cdr3_aa: CASSQEIQGLSTEAFF
cdr3_nt: TGTGCCAGCAGCCAAGAGATCCAGGGGCTGTCCACTGAAGCTTTCTTT

d_call: TRBD2
clone_size: .
j_call: TRBJ2-7
v_call: TRBV5-1
cdr3_aa: CASSLRLVAGVREQYF
cdr3_nt: TGCGCCAGCAGCCTCCGATTGGTAGCGGGAGTACGGGAGCAGTACTTC

d_call: .
clone_size: .
j_call: TRBJ1-4
v_call: TRBV6-6
cdr3_aa: CASSYTGATNEKLFF
cdr3_nt: TGTGCCAGCAGTTATACAGGCGCAACTAATGAAAAACTGTTTTTT

d_call: TRBD2
clone_size: .
j_call: TRBJ2-3
v_call: TRBV7-2
cdr3_aa: CASSSIAGGLSDTQYF
cdr3_nt: TGTGCCAGCAGCTCTATAGCGGGAGGACTTTCAGATACGCAGTATTTT

d_call: TRBD1
clone_size: .
j_call: TRBJ1-1
v_call: TRBV11-2
cdr3_aa: CASSRDRGSSEAFF
cdr3_nt: TGTGCCAGCAGCCGGGACAGGGGAAGTTCTGAAGCTTTCTTT

d_call: .
clone_size: once
j_call: TRBJ2-4
v_call: TRBV7-2
cdr3_aa: CASSLGLLAKNIQYF
cdr3_nt: TGTGCCAGCAGCTTGGGACTCCTAGCCAAAAACATTCAGTACTTC

d_call: .
clone_size: .
j_call: TRBJ2-7
v_call: TRBV29-1
cdr3_aa: CSVAPGSYEQYF
cdr3_nt: TGCAGCGTTGCTCCAGGGTCGTACGAGCAGTACTTC

d_call: TRBD1
clone_size: .
j_call: TRBJ1-3
v_call: TRBV2
cdr3_aa: CASRDRGSTIYF
cdr3_nt: TGTGCCAGCAGGGACAGGGGATCCACCATATATTTT

d_call: TRBD2
clone_size: .
j_call: TRBJ2-5
v_call: TRBV5-1
cdr3_aa: CASSLGTSGGQETQYF
cdr3_nt: TGCGCCAGCAGCTTGGGGACTAGCGGGGGGCAAGAGACCCAGTACTTC

d_call: TRBD2
clone_size: .
j_call: TRBJ2-7
v_call: TRBV4-1
cdr3_aa: CASSQVAGALREQYF
cdr3_nt: TGCGCCAGCAGCCAAGTAGCGGGGGCCTTGAGGGAGCAGTACTTC

d_call: TRBD1
clone_size: .
j_call: TRBJ2-7
v_call: TRBV11-3
cdr3_aa: CASSLTGSRGHEQYF
cdr3_nt: TGTGCCAGCAGCTTGACAGGGTCCCGCGGACACGAGCAGTACTTC